These 29 T cell receptor beta chains were sequenced from one sample in a study of blood T cell repertoires in COVID-19. Libraries were prepared by immunoSEQ multiplex PCR; TCRdb keeps only in-frame clonotypes and omits some of them. In the table there are around 300,000 clones, 80% to 90% of which are singletons. Sequencing used peripheral blood. The receptors shown here come from a man between 45 and 60 years old with active or convalescent COVID-19.

The DNA for the CDR3 is TGCGCCAGCAGGGGACTGACCGTCGACTTCTCCTACAATGAGCAGTTCTTC. This sequence encodes CASRGLTVDFSYNEQFF. The J gene is TRBJ2-1, the V gene TRBV10-1; tentatively, D is TRBD2 (6 bases). The CDR3 covers 17 residues. Deletions cut 6 bases from V and 0 bases from J, with 18 bases between. CDR1 WNHNN and CDR2 SYGVQD come from the germline V gene (reference sequence).

V and J are TRBV5-6 and TRBJ1-2, with 9 bases aligning to TRBD1. V was pared by 5 bases and J by 8 bases, with 7 bases of the junction left unmatched. The CDR3 consists of 13 residues. Germline V gene lookup returns CDR1 SGHDT and CDR2 YYEEEE. CDR3 in DNA: TGTGCCAGCAGGCGGGACAGGGAGGGAGGCTACACCTTC. It is translated as CASRRDREGGYTF.

This clone was counted between two and nine times. The chain employs TRBV27 and TRBJ1-5; the match to TRBD1 covers 10 bases. J lost 0 bases, V lost 4 bases, and 12 bases had no gene match. In germline, CDR1 is MNHEY, CDR2 SMNVEV (reference sequence). The CDR3 is made up of 19 amino acids. CDR3 nucleotides: TGTGCCAGCAGTTCCAAGACAGGGGGCGATCGTTATAGCAATCAGCCCCAGCATTTT. Translation gives CASSSKTGGDRYSNQPQHF.

The chain links TRBV28 to TRBJ1-3; D may be TRBD1 (5 bases). The CDR3 contains 16 residues. Germline V gene sequence: CDR1 MDHEN, CDR2 SYDVKM. The ends were cut back, 2 bases at V and 4 bases at J, with 15 bases in the middle. The CDR3 loop is CASSLASGSSGNTIYF. The CDR3 DNA sequence: TGTGCCAGCAGTTTAGCGTCAGGGTCGTCCGGAAACACCATATATTTT.

V and J are TRBV19 and TRBJ1-4; D is ambiguous. CDR3 size: 17 residues. V lost 3 bases to trimming and J lost 0 bases, with 14 bases between them. Germline V gives CDR1 LNHDA, CDR2 SQIVND (reference sequence). The CDR3 is CASSIGNRAATNEKLFF. The CDR3, as DNA: TGTGCCAGTAGTATCGGTAACAGAGCAGCAACTAATGAAAAACTGTTTTTT.

The rearrangement joins TRBV19 to TRBJ1-5, with D possibly matching TRBD1 (5 bases). V was clipped by 7 bases and J by 4 bases, with 17 bases between them. The germline CDR1 and CDR2 sequences are LNHDA and SQIVND (reference sequence). The CDR3 totals 15 residues. The CDR3 region is CASTRGGSENQPQHF. Written as DNA, the CDR3 is TGTGCCAGTACCCGCGGGGGATCTGAAAATCAGCCCCAGCATTTT.

This rearrangement joins TRBV28 to TRBJ1-6; tentatively, D is TRBD1 (6 bases). V lost 4 bases to trimming and J lost 3 bases, with 19 bases between them. The CDR3 loop spans 18 amino acids. The germline CDR1 and CDR2 sequences are MDHEN and SYDVKM. CDR3 coding DNA: TGTGCCAGCAGTTCATCACAGGGAACCCCCCTCTATAATTCACCCCTCCACTTT. Translation gives CASSSSQGTPLYNSPLHF. The full variable domain, completed using reference TRBV28 and TRBJ1-6, is DVKVTQSSRYLVKRTGEKVFLECVQDMDHENMFWYRQDPGLGLRLIYFSYDVKMKEKGDIPEGYSVSREKKERFSLILESASTNQTSMYLCASSSSQGTPLYNSPLHFGNGTRLTVT.

The rearrangement joins TRBV27 to TRBJ1-1; TRBD1 agrees at 7 bases. Germline CDR1 reads MNHEY; CDR2 reads SMNVEV (reference sequence). V gave up 6 bases and J gave up 4 bases; unmatched junction bases: 8. This CDR3 is built from 14 residues. CDR3 nucleotide sequence: TGTGCCAGCAGCCACGACAGGGCGTCCACTGAAGCTTTCTTT. Amino acids: CASSHDRASTEAFF.

The chain combines TRBV24-1 with TRBJ2-1, with 8 bases matching TRBD2. The trim removed 3 bases at V and 0 bases at J, leaving 3 bases unmatched. Germline CDR1 KGHDR, CDR2 SFDVKD. CDR3 length equals 16 residues. CDR3 sequence (DNA): TGTGCCACCAGTGATCACGCGGGAGGCTCCTACAATGAGCAGTTCTTC. Its translation: CATSDHAGGSYNEQFF.

The CDR3 is CASSLAGQGVGEKLFF. CDR3 DNA: TGTGCCAGCAGCTTGGCCGGACAGGGAGTAGGGGAAAAACTGTTTTTT. The V call is TRBV7-2, the J call TRBJ1-4; 8 nucleotides line up with TRBD1. V lost 3 bases to trimming and J lost 8 bases; unmatched junction nucleotides: 11. From germline, CDR1 is SGHTA and CDR2 FQGNSA. The CDR3 length is 16 residues.

The rearrangement joins TRBV6-5 to TRBJ1-2; 7 bases match TRBD1. This CDR3 is 15 amino acids long. V shed 0 bases and J 4 bases; nucleotides not matched to a gene: 5. Germline CDR1 and CDR2: MNHEY and SVGAGI. CDR3 sequence reads: CASSYSMQGGYGYTF. The CDR3 DNA reads TGTGCCAGCAGTTACTCGATGCAGGGGGGCTATGGCTACACCTTC.

This clone was counted a single time. This chain joins TRBV7-2 and TRBJ2-3; D is unresolved. This CDR3 region has 12 residues. Between the trimmed V and J ends, which lost 5 bases and 2 bases, there was a span of 5 bases. Germline lookup yields CDR1 SGHTA and CDR2 FQGNSA. The CDR3 coding sequence is TGTGCCAGCAGCCCATTCACAGATACGCAGTATTTT. Translation gives CASSPFTDTQYF.

The V call is TRBV18, the J call TRBJ1-2; 11 nucleotides match TRBD1. CDR1 is KGHSH, CDR2 LQKENI, per germline. Trimming at V came to 6 bases and at J to 7 bases, leaving 4 bases not matched to a gene. CDR3 length: 13 residues. The CDR3 here is CASSDRGLGGYTF. CDR3 DNA: TGTGCCAGCTCGGACAGGGGGCTGGGTGGCTACACCTTC.

This chain links TRBV30 with TRBJ1-5; 9 bases are a match to TRBD1. The CDR3 loop spans 15 amino acids. CDR1 is GTSNPN, CDR2 SVGIG, per germline (reference sequence). V shed 2 bases and J 7 bases; nucleotides not matched to a gene: 9. CDR3 coding DNA: TGTGCCTGGAGTAGACCAGACAGGGGGTCGCAGCCCCAGCATTTT. The encoded protein is CAWSRPDRGSQPQHF.

This clone was recorded once. The gene calls are TRBV7-2 and TRBJ2-1; 7 bases fit TRBD2. There are 15 residues in the CDR3. Germline lookup yields CDR1 SGHTA and CDR2 FQGNSA. The trim removed 3 bases at V and 8 bases at J, leaving 10 bases unmatched. Here the CDR3 reads CASSFDATSSYEQFF. The CDR3 DNA sequence: TGTGCCAGCAGCTTCGATGCGACTAGCAGCTATGAGCAGTTCTTC.

As DNA, the CDR3 is TGTGCTAGTGCCCTGGACAGGTCCGGGGAGCTGTTTTTT. It translates to CASALDRSGELFF. J is TRBJ2-2 and V is TRBV12-5, with 7 bases fitting TRBD1. CDR3 length equals 13 residues. CDR1 is LGHNT and CDR2 is FRNRAP in the germline V gene. The trim removed 7 bases at V and 6 bases at J, leaving 5 bases unmatched.

This clone has only one observation. The gene calls are TRBV28 and TRBJ2-5, with D possibly matching TRBD2 (6 bases). Trimming took off 3 bases at V and 4 bases at J, with 21 bases between the two ends. CDR1 MDHEN and CDR2 SYDVKM come from the germline V gene. This CDR3 comprises 17 residues. In DNA form, the CDR3 reads TGTGCCAGCAGTTTCCTCCCCTACGGGAGTCCGGGAGAGACCCAGTACTTC. Amino acid sequence: CASSFLPYGSPGETQYF.

The chain joins TRBV7-3 to TRBJ2-3, with TRBD2 identical over 13 bases. J was trimmed by 1 base and V by 5 bases; bases with no gene match: 6. The CDR3 length is 17 residues. CDR1 is SGHTA, CDR2 FQGTGA, per germline. The CDR3 loop reads CASSDGLAGARTDTQYF. The CDR3 DNA reads as TGTGCCAGCAGCGACGGACTAGCGGGAGCTCGCACAGATACGCAGTATTTT.

The V gene is TRBV6-5, the J gene TRBJ1-5, with a possible D match to TRBD1 (5 bases). The CDR3 runs 15 residues. Between the trimmed V and J ends, which lost 6 bases and 5 bases, there was a span of 17 bases. Germline-derived CDR1 and CDR2 are MNHEY and SVGAGI. The chain's CDR3 is CASRHWGGEDQPQHF. Written as DNA, the CDR3 is TGTGCCAGCAGACACTGGGGAGGGGAAGATCAGCCCCAGCATTTT.

The chain links TRBV25-1 to TRBJ1-2; 8 bases fit TRBD1. V lost 3 bases to trimming and J lost 6 bases; unmatched junction nucleotides: 6. The V gene's germline CDR1 is MGHDK and CDR2 SYGVNS. This CDR3 has 14 residues. This chain's CDR3 is CASSEPGGVDGYTF. The CDR3 nucleotides are TGTGCCAGCAGTGAGCCAGGGGGCGTCGATGGCTACACCTTC.

This clone turned up a few times. The chain employs TRBV19 and TRBJ2-7; 8 bases agree with TRBD1. The CDR3 sequence is 15 residues long. Losses at the gene ends were 4 bases for V and 4 bases for J; bases not matched to a gene: 9. Germline CDR1 reads LNHDA; CDR2 reads SQIVND (reference sequence). The CDR3 region is CASSNGQGGDYEQYF. In DNA, the CDR3 is TGTGCCAGTAGTAACGGACAGGGTGGGGATTACGAGCAGTACTTC.

The V call is TRBV19, the J call TRBJ2-4; no clear D gene. This CDR3 is built from 13 residues. Deletions cut 6 bases from V and 9 bases from J, with 15 bases between. Per the germline V gene, CDR1 is LNHDA and CDR2 is SQIVND (reference sequence). The CDR3 protein is CASSIPKPTIQYF. The CDR3, as DNA: TGTGCCAGTAGCATCCCCAAGCCTACCATTCAGTACTTC.

V is TRBV7-9 and J is TRBJ2-7, with no clear D. This CDR3 comprises 14 residues. Trimming pared 5 bases from V and 2 bases from J, leaving 13 bases between. Germline V CDR1 and CDR2: SEHNR, FQNEAQ (reference sequence). The DNA for the CDR3 is TGTGCCAGCAGCCCCTCTACCCTCACCTACGAGCAGTACTTC. Translation: CASSPSTLTYEQYF.

This sequence joins TRBV11-1 and TRBJ1-2, with D tentatively TRBD1 (6 bases). The CDR3 is 13 residues long. V shed 3 bases and J shed 8 bases, with 13 bases lying between them. Per the germline V gene, CDR1 is SGHAT and CDR2 is FQDESV (reference sequence). The chain's CDR3 is CASSFGRGQGYTF. For the CDR3, the DNA is TGTGCCAGCAGCTTCGGGCGGGGGCAAGGCTACACCTTC. Supplemented by reference TRBV11-1 and TRBJ1-2, the full variable domain reads EAEVAQSPRYKITEKSQAVAFWCDPISGHATLYWYRQILGQGPELLVQFQDESVVDDSQLPKDRFSAERLKGVDSTLKIQPAELGDSAMYLCASSFGRGQGYTFGSGTRLTVV.

V usage is TRBV18 and J usage is TRBJ1-2, with 8 bases lining up with TRBD1. The length of the CDR3 is 20 residues. V gave up 2 bases and J gave up 0 bases; unmatched junction bases: 17. Germline CDR1 KGHSH, CDR2 LQKENI. The CDR3 is CASSPRVVAGTGPANYGYTF. DNA for the CDR3: TGTGCCAGCTCACCAAGGGTCGTGGCAGGGACAGGACCCGCTAACTATGGCTACACCTTC.

This clone was counted at least ten times. Other nucleotide sequences from this sample produce the same CDR3. The chain employs TRBV18 and TRBJ2-1; 13 positions agree with TRBD2. V was clipped by 3 bases and J by 5 bases; unmatched bases: 1. This CDR3 has 15 amino acids. Germline lookup yields CDR1 KGHSH and CDR2 LQKENI. The CDR3 bases are TGTGCCAGCTCACCCGGACTAGCGGGAGACAATGAGCAGTTCTTC. Protein product: CASSPGLAGDNEQFF.

This chain uses TRBV7-9 with TRBJ1-3; D ambiguous. Trimming cost V 2 bases and J 6 bases, with 11 bases left between them. Germline assignment: CDR1 SEHNR and CDR2 FQNEAQ (reference sequence). CDR3 size: 14 residues. CDR3 bases: TGTGCCAGCAGCTTAAGAGGAGGGTTAAACACCATATATTTT. Protein product: CASSLRGGLNTIYF.

The CDR3 coding sequence is TGTGCCAGCAGTTTATCCGGGACAGGGGTTGTCGTCGGAGGCTACACCTTC. The encoded protein is CASSLSGTGVVVGGYTF. The rearrangement links TRBV28 to TRBJ1-2, with 10 bases that match TRBD1. Germline CDR1 is MDHEN and CDR2 is SYDVKM. The CDR3 runs to 17 residues. J was trimmed by 8 bases and V by 1 base; bases with no gene match: 13.

The chain recombines TRBV7-3 with TRBJ1-2; 10 bases line up with TRBD1. CDR3 length: 13 residues. V trimming: 4 bases; J trimming: 8 bases; junction bases outside the gene matches: 4. Germline CDR1 SGHTA, CDR2 FQGTGA. The CDR3 here is CASSSRQGAGYTF. The DNA of the CDR3 is TGTGCCAGCAGCTCCCGACAGGGGGCGGGCTACACCTTC.